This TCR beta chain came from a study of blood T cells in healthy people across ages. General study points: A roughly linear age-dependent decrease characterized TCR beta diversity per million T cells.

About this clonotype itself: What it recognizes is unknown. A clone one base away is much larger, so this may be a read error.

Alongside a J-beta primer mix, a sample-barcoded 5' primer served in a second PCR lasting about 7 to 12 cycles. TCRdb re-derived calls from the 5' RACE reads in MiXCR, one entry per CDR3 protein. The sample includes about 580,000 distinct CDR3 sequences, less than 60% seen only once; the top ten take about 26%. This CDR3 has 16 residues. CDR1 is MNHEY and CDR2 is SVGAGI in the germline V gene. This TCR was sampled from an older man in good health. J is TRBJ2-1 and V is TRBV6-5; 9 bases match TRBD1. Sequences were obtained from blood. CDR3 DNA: TGTGTCAGCAGTTCCTCCGGGACAGGGAAATACAATGAGCAGTTCTTC. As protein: CVSSSSGTGKYNEQFF.